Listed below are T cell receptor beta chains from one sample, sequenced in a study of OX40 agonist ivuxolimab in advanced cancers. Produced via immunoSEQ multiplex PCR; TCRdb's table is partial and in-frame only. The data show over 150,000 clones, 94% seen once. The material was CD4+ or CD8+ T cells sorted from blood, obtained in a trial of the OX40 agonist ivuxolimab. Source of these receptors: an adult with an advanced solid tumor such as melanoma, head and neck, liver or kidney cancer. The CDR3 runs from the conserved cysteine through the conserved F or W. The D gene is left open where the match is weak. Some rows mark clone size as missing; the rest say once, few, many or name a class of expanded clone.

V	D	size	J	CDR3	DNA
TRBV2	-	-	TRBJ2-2	CASGQNWSGELFF	TGTGCCAGCGGGCAGAATTGGTCTGGGGAGCTGTTTTTT
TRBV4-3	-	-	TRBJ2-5	CASSQGYQETQYF	TGCGCCAGCAGCCAAGGATACCAAGAGACCCAGTACTTC
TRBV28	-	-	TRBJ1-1	CASSPPTLTGMNTEAFF	TGTGCCAGCAGTCCACCTACATTGACAGGTATGAACACTGAAGCTTTCTTT
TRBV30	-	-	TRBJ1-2	CAWSRQVRGYTF	TGTGCCTGGAGTCGACAGGTCCGTGGCTACACCTTC
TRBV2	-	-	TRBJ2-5	CASKQSTPGHLRRETQYF	TGTGCCAGCAAGCAATCAACTCCGGGACACCTGAGGCGAGAGACCCAGTACTTC
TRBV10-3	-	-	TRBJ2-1	CAIKSDRFKMDEQFF	TGTGCCATCAAAAGCGACAGGTTTAAAATGGATGAGCAGTTCTTC
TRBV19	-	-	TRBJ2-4	CASSIGTLENIQYF	TGTGCCAGTAGTATCGGGACTTTGGAAAACATTCAGTACTTC
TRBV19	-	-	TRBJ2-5	CASRAAGETQYF	TGTGCCAGTAGGGCAGCCGGGGAGACCCAGTACTTC
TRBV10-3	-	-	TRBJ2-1	CATRLDRLANEQFF	TGTGCCACCCGACTAGACAGATTAGCCAATGAGCAGTTCTTC
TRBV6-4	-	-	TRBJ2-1	CASSLTSYNEQFF	TGTGCCAGCAGTCTCACCTCCTACAATGAGCAGTTCTTC
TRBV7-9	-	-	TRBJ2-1	CASSLGGVGGLAYNEQFF	TGTGCCAGCAGCTTAGGAGGCGTCGGGGGGCTTGCCTACAATGAGCAGTTCTTC
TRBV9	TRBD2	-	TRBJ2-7	CASSAELAGNNEQYF	TGTGCCAGCAGCGCGGAACTAGCGGGGAACAACGAGCAGTACTTC
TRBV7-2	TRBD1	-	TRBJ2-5	CASSLLLGTGGETQYF	TGTGCCAGCAGCTTGTTACTCGGGACAGGGGGAGAGACCCAGTACTTC
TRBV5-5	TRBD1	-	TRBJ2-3	CASSLGWQGGTDTQYF	TGTGCCAGCAGCTTGGGGTGGCAGGGGGGCACAGATACGCAGTATTTT
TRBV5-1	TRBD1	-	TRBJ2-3	CASSFEGQGNTGYTDTQYF	TGCGCCAGCAGCTTCGAGGGACAGGGTAATACGGGGTACACAGATACGCAGTATTTT
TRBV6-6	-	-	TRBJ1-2	CASRPGLANYGYTF	TGTGCCAGCAGGCCAGGACTAGCTAACTATGGCTACACCTTC
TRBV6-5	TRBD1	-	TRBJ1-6	CASSSRDRESPLHF	TGTGCCAGCAGTTCCCGGGACAGGGAATCACCCCTCCACTTT
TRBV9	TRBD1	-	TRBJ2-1	CASSIRSGQESYNEQFF	TGTGCCAGCAGCATCCGATCGGGACAGGAATCCTACAATGAGCAGTTCTTC
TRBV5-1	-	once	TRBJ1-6	CASQEGENSPLHF	TGCGCCAGCCAGGAGGGGGAGAATTCACCCCTCCACTTT
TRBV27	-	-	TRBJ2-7	CASSFRGRTYEQYF	TGTGCCAGCAGTTTCAGGGGCCGGACCTACGAGCAGTACTTC
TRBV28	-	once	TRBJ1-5	CASKGQYNQPQHF	TGTGCCAGCAAAGGACAGTACAATCAGCCCCAGCATTTT
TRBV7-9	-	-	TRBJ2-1	CASSLGEGLQYGEQFF	TGTGCCAGCAGCTTAGGAGAGGGGCTCCAGTACGGTGAGCAGTTCTTC
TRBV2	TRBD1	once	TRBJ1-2	CASSAPGQGFYGYTF	TGTGCCAGCAGTGCCCCGGGACAGGGGTTCTATGGCTACACCTTC
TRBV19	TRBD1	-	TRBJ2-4	CASSRDREIIQYF	TGTGCCAGTAGTAGGGACAGGGAGATCATTCAGTACTTC
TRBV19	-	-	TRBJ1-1	CASKMRGEAFF	TGTGCCAGTAAAATGCGGGGTGAAGCTTTCTTT
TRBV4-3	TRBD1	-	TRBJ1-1	CASSQDVPLRQGPAFF	TGCGCCAGCAGCCAAGATGTTCCTTTGCGACAGGGGCCGGCTTTCTTT
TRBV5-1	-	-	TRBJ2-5	CASSLTGPTQETQYF	TGCGCCAGCAGCTTGACAGGGCCTACCCAAGAGACCCAGTACTTC
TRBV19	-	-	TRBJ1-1	CASSIAGRGTEAFF	TGTGCCAGTAGTATCGCGGGGAGAGGTACTGAAGCTTTCTTT
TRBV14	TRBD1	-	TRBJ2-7	CASSPFFSTLDRGHYEQYF	TGTGCCAGCAGCCCCTTTTTTTCAACACTCGACAGGGGTCATTACGAGCAGTACTTC
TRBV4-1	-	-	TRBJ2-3	CASSPSGRGTDTQYF	TGCGCCAGCAGCCCGTCGGGCAGGGGCACAGATACGCAGTATTTT
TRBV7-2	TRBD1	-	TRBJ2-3	CASSARQGFPDTQYF	TGTGCCAGCAGCGCACGACAGGGCTTCCCAGATACGCAGTATTTT